The 3 T cell receptor beta chains below come from one sample, sequenced in a study of cytomegalovirus exposure and HLA in healthy donors. The PCR used 60 Vbeta and 13 Jbeta primers. Clones were read by immunoSEQ multiplex PCR, and TCRdb kept only the in-frame ones, dropping some. The sample has 150,000 to 200,000 clones, 75% to 85% seen once. Sequenced: PBMCs. These receptors were obtained from a woman aged 45 to 65 in good health and CMV-seronegative.

This clone was observed a single time. As DNA, the CDR3 is TGCAGCGCTAGTTGGCTAGCGGGAAATCGAGATACGCAGTATTTT. As protein: CSASWLAGNRDTQYF. The chain recombines TRBV29-1 with TRBJ2-3, with 9 bases lining up with TRBD2. The CDR3 contains 15 residues. The germline CDR1 and CDR2 sequences are SQVTM and ANQGSEA. The junction had 13 bases not matched to a gene; V was cut back by 7 bases and J by 5 bases.

V usage is TRBV5-1 and J usage is TRBJ2-2; D is ambiguous. V dropped 1 base and J dropped 5 bases, with 9 bases sitting between them. The CDR3 runs 14 residues. CDR1 and CDR2 from the germline V gene are SGHRS and YFSETQ. CDR3 nucleotides: TGCGCCAGCAGCTTGACAGTTACAACCGGGGAGCTGTTTTTT. Residues: CASSLTVTTGELFF.

The J gene is TRBJ2-7, the V gene TRBV28; no clear D gene. The CDR3 runs 15 residues. V was cut by 6 bases and J by 0 bases, with 15 bases left in between. Germline lookup yields CDR1 MDHEN and CDR2 SYDVKM. CDR3 DNA: TGTGCCAGCAGCCGAGCAAGCCCTAGCTCCTACGAGCAGTACTTC. Protein product: CASSRASPSSYEQYF.